One sample yielded the 22 T cell receptor beta chains listed below, sequenced in a study of blood T cell repertoires in COVID-19. Here immunoSEQ multiplex PCR was the method, and the copy in TCRdb shows in-frame clones only, minus some. Of around 65,000 clones listed, roughly 81% are singletons. The specimen sequenced was peripheral blood. These receptors came from a man older than 75 with acute or convalescent COVID-19.

The gene calls are TRBV9 and TRBJ2-7; D not certain. Germline loops: CDR1 SGDLS, CDR2 YYNGEE. Trimming shortened V by 2 bases and J by 7 bases, and 16 bases separated the two germline ends. CDR3 length equals 14 residues. DNA of the CDR3: TGTGCCAGCAGCGTCTCAAGCGTACCCTGGGAGCAGTACTTC. This gives the protein CASSVSSVPWEQYF.

The rearrangement links TRBV6-1 to TRBJ2-7; 13 bases agree with TRBD2. The CDR3 sequence is 17 residues long. The germline V gene encodes CDR1 MNHNS and CDR2 SASEGT. The J segment lost 3 bases and the V segment lost 4 bases, leaving 9 bases of the junction unmatched. The CDR3 nucleotides read TGTGCCAGCAGTGGGCGGACTAGCGGGAGAGTGGGCTACGAGCAGTACTTC. It yields the protein CASSGRTSGRVGYEQYF.

This clone was recorded a few times. The rearrangement links TRBV7-9 to TRBJ2-7; 7 nucleotides line up with TRBD1. Germline values: CDR1 SEHNR, CDR2 FQNEAQ (reference sequence). V shed 4 bases, J shed 6 bases, and the junction held 6 bases outside the gene matches. The CDR3 spans 13 residues. CDR3 sequence reads: CASSSTGVPEQYF. The CDR3 DNA sequence: TGTGCCAGCAGCTCTACAGGGGTCCCCGAGCAGTACTTC. The whole variable domain, remainder taken from reference TRBV7-9 and TRBJ2-7, is DTGVSQNPRHKITKRGQNVTFRCDPISEHNRLYWYRQTLGQGPEFLTYFQNEAQLEKSRLLSDRFSAERPKGSFSTLEIQRTEQGDSAMYLCASSSTGVPEQYFGPGTRLTVT.

This sequence joins TRBV27 and TRBJ2-3; D remains unclear. The CDR3 runs to 15 residues. CDR1 MNHEY and CDR2 SMNVEV come from the germline V gene (reference sequence). V was pared by 8 bases and J by 2 bases, with 17 bases between. This CDR3 is CASVSLRSSTDTQYF. DNA of the CDR3: TGTGCCAGCGTCTCCCTAAGGAGTTCCACAGATACGCAGTATTTT.

The rearrangement joins TRBV3-1 (or the pseudogene TRBV3-2) to TRBJ2-1; TRBD2 matches at 15 bases. Per germline, CDR1 LGHDT and CDR2 YNNKEL (reference sequence). J gave up 3 bases and V 4 bases, and 4 bases lay outside the gene matches. The CDR3 extends over 17 amino acids. Here the CDR3 DNA reads TGTGCCAGCAGCCCCAGGACTAGCGGGAGGGTCTACAATGAGCAGTTCTTC. Translating gives CASSPRTSGRVYNEQFF.

This chain uses TRBV29-1 with TRBJ1-3; no reliable D call. This CDR3 is built from 14 residues. V lost 6 bases to trimming and J lost 1 base, with 13 bases between them. Germline V lookup: CDR1 SQVTM, CDR2 ANQGSEA. The CDR3 DNA reads TGCAGCGTACTGGAGGGTCTATCTGGAAACACCATATATTTT. Translated: CSVLEGLSGNTIYF.

The rearrangement uses TRBV4-3 and TRBJ1-6; unclear D gene. CDR3 length equals 15 residues. Germline V CDR1 and CDR2: LGHNA, YSLEER. Trimming removed 4 bases from V and 5 bases from J, with 12 bases in between. The chain's CDR3 is CASSPVKSDNSPLHF. The CDR3 DNA is TGCGCCAGCAGCCCCGTAAAGTCGGATAATTCACCCCTCCACTTT.

V gene TRBV6-2 or TRBV6-3 combines with J gene TRBJ2-2; 9 positions agree with TRBD2. CDR1 and CDR2 from the germline V gene are MNHEY and SVGEGT. CDR3 size: 15 residues. The V gene end was trimmed by 2 bases and the J gene end by 4 bases; junction bases not matched to a gene: 2. CDR3 coding DNA: TGTGCCAGCAGTTACAGGCGGGAGGGCACCGGGGAGCTGTTTTTT. This encodes CASSYRREGTGELFF.

The rearrangement links TRBV7-2 to TRBJ1-5, with D tentatively TRBD1 (5 bases). The germline CDR1 and CDR2 sequences are SGHTA and FQGNSA. This CDR3 is 13 amino acids long. Between the trimmed V and J ends, which lost 1 base and 11 bases, there was a span of 12 bases. CDR3 protein: CASSLGRGRAQHF. Here the CDR3 DNA reads TGTGCCAGCAGCTTAGGTCGCGGCAGGGCCCAGCATTTT. Drawing the rest from reference TRBV7-2 and TRBJ1-5, the complete variable domain is GAGVSQSPSNKVTEKGKDVELRCDPISGHTALYWYRQSLGQGLEFLIYFQGNSAPDKSGLPSDRFSAERTGGSVSTLTIQRTQQEDSAVYLCASSLGRGRAQHFGDGTRLSIL.

The chain recombines TRBV15 with TRBJ2-7; 7 bases match TRBD1. With 0 bases clipped from V and 2 bases from J, the junction kept 1 base outside the gene matches. The length of the CDR3 is 14 residues. From germline, CDR1 is LNHNV and CDR2 YYDKDF (reference sequence). The CDR3 loop is CATSRDQGAYEQYF. Here the CDR3 DNA reads TGTGCCACCAGCAGAGATCAGGGGGCCTACGAGCAGTACTTC.

This chain connects TRBV19 to TRBJ2-5; D is uncertain. CDR1 LNHDA and CDR2 SQIVND come from the germline V gene (reference sequence). Trimming cost V 3 bases and J 7 bases, with 12 bases left between them. The CDR3 consists of 13 residues. CDR3 coding DNA: TGTGCCAGTAGTATCTCGCAGTCTGGGACCCAGTACTTC. Residues: CASSISQSGTQYF.

V usage is TRBV4-3 and J usage is TRBJ2-7; D is perhaps TRBD1 (5 bases). CDR1 LGHNA and CDR2 YSLEER come from the germline V gene. The CDR3 is made up of 13 amino acids. Trimming removed 0 bases from V and 5 bases from J, with 8 bases in between. CDR3 protein: CASSQDRGNEQYF. The CDR3 DNA reads TGCGCCAGCAGCCAAGATAGGGGTAACGAGCAGTACTTC.

The V and J genes are TRBV3-1 (or the pseudogene TRBV3-2) and TRBJ1-4, with a possible D match to TRBD1 (5 bases). The CDR3 is 13 residues long. Trimming took off 4 bases at V and 4 bases at J, with 7 bases between the two ends. In germline, CDR1 is LGHDT, CDR2 YNNKEL (reference sequence). The CDR3 region is CASSPDSNEKLFF. The CDR3 DNA reads TGTGCCAGCAGCCCCGACAGTAATGAAAAACTGTTTTTT.

The CDR3 DNA reads as TGCAGCGTTGAAGCCGGGGTCGGTGAAAAACTGTTTTTT. Encoded protein: CSVEAGVGEKLFF. The chain carries TRBV29-1 and TRBJ1-4; D is ambiguous. This CDR3 comprises 13 residues. V lost 1 base and J lost 7, with 10 bases in between. Germline V gene data show CDR1 as SQVTM and CDR2 as ANQGSEA.

The chain carries TRBV9 and TRBJ2-3; 12 nucleotides line up with TRBD2. Germline V gives CDR1 SGDLS, CDR2 YYNGEE. This CDR3 region has 17 residues. The ends lost 0 bases at V and 4 bases at J; junction bases unmatched: 6. The CDR3 nucleotides read TGTGCCAGCAGCGTAGACCTAGCGGGAGGGCGCGCAGATACGCAGTATTTT. Its protein is CASSVDLAGGRADTQYF.

This chain connects TRBV7-9 to TRBJ1-3, with TRBD1 matching 7 bases. CDR1 is SEHNR and CDR2 is FQNEAQ in the germline V gene (reference sequence). The CDR3 covers 14 residues. The V and J ends lost 1 base and 4 bases, in that order; junction bases with no gene match: 1. Here the CDR3 DNA reads TGTGCCAGCAGCTTAGGGGACAGCGGAAACACCATATATTTT. This sequence encodes CASSLGDSGNTIYF.

This chain's CDR3 is CATSDGAGTGVYNEQFF. For the CDR3, the DNA is TGTGCCACCAGTGATGGAGCCGGGACAGGGGTATACAATGAGCAGTTCTTC. The chain couples TRBV24-1 to TRBJ2-1, with 10 positions matching TRBD1. The junction had 8 bases not matched to a gene; V was cut back by 3 bases and J by 4 bases. The germline V gene encodes CDR1 KGHDR and CDR2 SFDVKD. The CDR3 is 17 residues long.

This clone was observed a few times. The V gene is TRBV5-8, the J gene TRBJ2-1, with TRBD2 matching 11 bases. CDR1 is SGHTS, CDR2 YDEGEE, per germline. After removal of 9 bases from V and 5 bases from J, the junction contained 7 bases not matched to a gene. The CDR3 sequence is 14 residues long. This CDR3 is CATLKLAGDNEQFF. In DNA, the CDR3 is TGTGCCACCCTAAAACTAGCGGGAGACAATGAGCAGTTCTTC.

The rearrangement joins TRBV11-2 to TRBJ2-4; D uncertain. V lost 5 bases to trimming and J lost 1 base, with 15 bases between them. Germline CDR1 reads SGHAT; CDR2 reads FQNNGV. CDR3 length: 16 residues. As DNA, the CDR3 is TGTGCCAGCAGCAACGTCGGGTTTAGGGCCAAAAACATTCAGTACTTC. This sequence encodes CASSNVGFRAKNIQYF.

This clone was seen only a few times. The genes are TRBV29-1 and TRBJ1-2; D might be TRBD1 (6 bases). CDR1 is SQVTM and CDR2 is ANQGSEA in the germline V gene. V shed 3 bases and J shed 7 bases, with 12 bases lying between them. This CDR3 comprises 12 residues. The CDR3 is CSVDNRVGGYTF. CDR3 nucleotide sequence: TGCAGCGTTGATAACAGGGTCGGTGGCTACACCTTC.

The V and J genes are TRBV21-1 and TRBJ2-1; TRBD1, the table's D call, was not compared with the DNA. TRBV21-1 is classified as a pseudogene. The CDR3 consists of 16 residues. CDR3 residues: CASSKRTGSTNNEQFF. CDR3 DNA sequence: TGTGCCAGCAGCAAAAGAACAGGGAGCACCAACAATGAGCAGTTCTTC.

This clone was seen a single time. This chain joins TRBV5-1 and TRBJ1-6, with 7 bases matching TRBD1. Looked up from germline, CDR1 is SGHRS and CDR2 is YFSETQ. This CDR3 region has 19 residues. With 3 bases clipped from V and 6 bases from J, the junction kept 18 bases outside the gene matches. CDR3 coding DNA: TGCGCCAGCAGCTCCAAACCCGCGACAGGGTTGATCTCTAATTCACCCCTCCACTTT. It encodes CASSSKPATGLISNSPLHF.